These 17 T cell receptor beta chains originate from one sample sequenced in a study of long-term antiretroviral therapy in people with HIV. The run of the v3.0 immunoSEQ assay was at survey level. Measured with immunoSEQ multiplex PCR; TCRdb has only the in-frame clones, and not every one. The data show about 20,000 clones, around 82% seen once. This specimen consisted of unsorted PBMCs, obtained 2.9 years after starting antiretroviral therapy. The receptors were sampled from a woman aged 30 to 39 with HIV.

V gene TRBV11-2 combines with J gene TRBJ2-2; D is possibly TRBD1 or TRBD2 (5 bases each). The CDR3 extends over 15 amino acids. Per germline, CDR1 SGHAT and CDR2 FQNNGV. Trimming left V 2 bases short and J 5 bases short, with 12 bases between. The CDR3 is CASSLWSGRTGELFF. CDR3 in DNA: TGTGCCAGCAGCTTATGGTCGGGGCGGACCGGGGAGCTGTTTTTT.

The chain recombines TRBV5-1 with TRBJ1-2, with D unclear. Germline CDR1 reads SGHRS; CDR2 reads YFSETQ. The CDR3 sequence is 12 residues long. V was cut by 0 bases and J by 4 bases, with 4 bases left in between. The CDR3 DNA is TGCGCCAGCAGCTTGGACGGCTATGGCTACACCTTC. This codes for CASSLDGYGYTF. Together with reference TRBV5-1 and TRBJ1-2, the CDR3 gives the full variable domain: KAGVTQTPRYLIKTRGQQVTLSCSPISGHRSVSWYQQTPGQGLQFLFEYFSETQRNKGNFPGRFSGRQFSNSRSEMNVSTLELGDSALYLCASSLDGYGYTFGSGTRLTVV.

The rearrangement links TRBV6-5 to TRBJ1-2; D unclear. V lost 0 bases, J lost 3 bases, and 11 bases lay in between. The CDR3 runs to 15 residues. Germline values: CDR1 MNHEY, CDR2 SVGAGI. CDR3 bases: TGTGCCAGCAGTTACTCGCCCGTTCTCGACTATGGCTACACCTTC. This codes for CASSYSPVLDYGYTF.

The V and J genes are TRBV15 and TRBJ1-2; no clear D gene. The germline CDR1 and CDR2 sequences are LNHNV and YYDKDF (reference sequence). The V and J ends lost 0 bases and 2 bases respectively, with 10 bases between them. This CDR3 region has 15 residues. In DNA, the CDR3 is TGTGCCACCAGCAGAGATGCTCTAGGAAACTATGGCTACACCTTC. This encodes CATSRDALGNYGYTF.

This clone occurred a few times. The rearrangement joins TRBV5-8 to TRBJ2-7; D remains ambiguous. Germline-derived CDR1 and CDR2 are SGHTS and YDEGEE. V was clipped by 4 bases and J by 4 bases, with 9 bases between them. The CDR3 covers 12 residues. The CDR3 DNA follows: TGTGCCAGCAGCCTACAGCGTTACGAGCAGTACGTC. Its protein product is CASSLQRYEQYV.

This clone was counted a few times. The rearrangement uses TRBV4-2 and TRBJ1-3, with 7 bases that match TRBD1. The CDR3 covers 16 residues. CDR1 is LGHNA, CDR2 YNFKEQ, per germline. V was pared by 4 bases and J by 4 bases, with 10 bases of the junction left unmatched. CDR3 residues: CASSLRQGGSGNTIYF. As DNA, the CDR3 is TGTGCCAGCAGCCTCCGACAGGGAGGTTCGGGAAACACCATATATTTT.

The rearrangement links TRBV6-5 to TRBJ2-2; weak D call: TRBD1 (5 bases). Looked up from germline, CDR1 is MNHEY and CDR2 is SVGAGI. The CDR3 totals 14 residues. V dropped 7 bases and J dropped 7 bases, with 16 bases sitting between them. This CDR3 reads CASTPEGVFGELFF. The DNA for the CDR3 is TGTGCCAGCACCCCAGAAGGGGTCTTCGGGGAGCTGTTTTTT.

The table lists this clone with a few counts. The chain uses TRBV18 and TRBJ1-1; 11 positions agree with TRBD1. From germline, CDR1 is KGHSH and CDR2 LQKENI. J lost 6 bases, V lost 6 bases, and 9 bases had no gene match. The CDR3 runs 15 residues. CDR3 residues: CASSWPGQGVPEAFF. The CDR3 DNA sequence: TGTGCCAGCTCGTGGCCGGGACAGGGGGTTCCTGAAGCTTTCTTT.

Only one count was recorded for this clone. This chain links TRBV9 with TRBJ1-2; 8 bases map to TRBD1. In germline, CDR1 is SGDLS, CDR2 YYNGEE. V shed 0 bases and J 8 bases; nucleotides not matched to a gene: 6. The CDR3 loop spans 14 amino acids. Here the CDR3 reads CASSVAKQGGGYTF. CDR3 nucleotide sequence: TGTGCCAGCAGCGTAGCCAAACAGGGGGGCGGCTACACCTTC.

This clone was found a few times. This rearrangement joins TRBV14 to TRBJ2-1, with a weak D call TRBD2 (5 bases). Germline lookup yields CDR1 SGHDN and CDR2 FVKESK. Deletions cut 6 bases from V and 1 base from J, with 13 bases between. The CDR3 spans 15 residues. As DNA, the CDR3 is TGTGCCAGCAGGGGGAGTGTGGGATCCTACAATGAGCAGTTCTTC. The encoded protein is CASRGSVGSYNEQFF. The full variable domain, with the rest looked up from reference TRBV14 and TRBJ2-1, is EAGVTQFPSHSVIEKGQTVTLRCDPISGHDNLYWYRRVMGKEIKFLLHFVKESKQDESGMPNNRFLAERTGGTYSTLKVQPAELEDSGVYFCASRGSVGSYNEQFFGPGTRLTVL.

The chain carries TRBV2 and TRBJ1-3; D is unresolved. This CDR3 has 13 amino acids. The V end was cut by 3 bases, the J end by 7 bases, with 10 bases between. CDR1 and CDR2 from the germline V gene are SNHLY and FYNNEI. CDR3 region: CASSETWSNTIYF. The CDR3, as DNA: TGTGCCAGCAGTGAGACTTGGTCGAACACCATATATTTT.

V usage is TRBV5-1 and J usage is TRBJ2-5; D might be TRBD1 or TRBD2, each matching 6 bases. CDR3 size: 15 residues. V lost 2 bases and J lost 1, with 12 bases in between. CDR1 is SGHRS and CDR2 is YFSETQ in the germline V gene. In DNA form, the CDR3 reads TGCGCCAGCAGCTTAGGGGGGCGGCCCCAAGAGACCCAGTACTTC. This encodes CASSLGGRPQETQYF.

The rearrangement uses TRBV20-1 and TRBJ2-7; the D is unclear. V was clipped by 5 bases and J by 2 bases, with 7 bases between them. Germline assignment: CDR1 DFQATT and CDR2 SNEGSKA (reference sequence). This CDR3 is 11 amino acids long. CDR3 nucleotides: TGCAGTGCTGCCAAGACCTACGAGCAGTACTTC. Its protein product is CSAAKTYEQYF.

The chain carries TRBV27 and TRBJ1-2; possible D gene TRBD1, 5 bases. From germline, CDR1 is MNHEY and CDR2 SMNVEV (reference sequence). The V end lost 0 bases, the J end lost 8 bases, and 16 bases lay between the germline ends. The CDR3 contains 15 residues. The CDR3 protein is CASSLSGRTPGGYTF. DNA for the CDR3: TGTGCCAGCAGTTTATCGGGCAGAACTCCAGGGGGCTACACCTTC.

This chain links TRBV6-1 with TRBJ1-5, with D perhaps TRBD1 (6 bases). Germline V gives CDR1 MNHNS, CDR2 SASEGT. The CDR3 extends over 13 amino acids. Trimming cost V 7 bases and J 7 bases, with 14 bases left between them. The CDR3 region is CASTRGFSQPQHF. The CDR3 nucleotides read TGTGCCAGCACCAGGGGTTTTAGCCAGCCCCAGCATTTT.

The CDR3 DNA is TGCAGTGCTAGAGATGGAGAGACCCAGTACTTC. It specifies CSARDGETQYF. This chain connects TRBV20-1 to TRBJ2-5; D unclear. V gave up 0 bases and J gave up 4 bases, with 3 bases separating them. This CDR3 has 11 residues. Germline V lookup: CDR1 DFQATT, CDR2 SNEGSKA (reference sequence).

The rearrangement links TRBV7-9 to TRBJ2-2; TRBD2 matches at 9 bases. Per the germline V gene, CDR1 is SEHNR and CDR2 is FQNEAQ (reference sequence). The CDR3 loop spans 17 amino acids. J was trimmed by 4 bases and V by 3 bases; bases with no gene match: 9. CDR3: CASSFRLAGRGTGELFF. The CDR3 DNA sequence: TGTGCCAGCAGCTTCCGCCTAGCGGGGCGCGGCACCGGGGAGCTGTTTTTT.